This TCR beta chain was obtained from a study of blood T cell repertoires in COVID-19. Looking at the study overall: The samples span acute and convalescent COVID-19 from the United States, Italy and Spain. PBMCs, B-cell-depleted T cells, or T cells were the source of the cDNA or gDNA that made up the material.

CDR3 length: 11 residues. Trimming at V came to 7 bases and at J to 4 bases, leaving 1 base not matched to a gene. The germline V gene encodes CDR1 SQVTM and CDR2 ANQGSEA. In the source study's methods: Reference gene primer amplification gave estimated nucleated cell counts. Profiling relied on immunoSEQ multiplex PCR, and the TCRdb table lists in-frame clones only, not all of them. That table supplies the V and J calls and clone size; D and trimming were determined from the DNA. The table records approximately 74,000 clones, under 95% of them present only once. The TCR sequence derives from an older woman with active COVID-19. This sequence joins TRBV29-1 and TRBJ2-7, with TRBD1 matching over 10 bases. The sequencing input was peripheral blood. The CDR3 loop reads CSAGQGYEQYF. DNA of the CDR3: TGCAGCGCGGGACAGGGGTACGAGCAGTACTTC.